The rows below give T cell receptor beta chains drawn from one sample of a study of blood T cell repertoires in COVID-19. Profiled with immunoSEQ multiplex PCR; TCRdb holds only in-frame clones, not every one. This sample has 220,000 or so clones; about 80% occur once, and the top ten carry approximately 1.3%. Sequenced sample: PBMCs or T cells enriched from blood (not recorded which). These receptors were collected from a middle-aged woman with acute COVID-19. CDR3s include the opening cysteine and the closing phenylalanine or tryptophan. Fields, in order: CDR3 protein, D gene, V gene. A D gene is named only where the DNA matches it firmly.

cdr3_aa: CASSLTVGTTFYEKLFF; d_call: NA; v_call: TRBV11-2
cdr3_aa: CASSPLDLAYEQYF; d_call: NA; v_call: TRBV18
cdr3_aa: CASRLVAGGSYEQYF; d_call: TRBD2; v_call: TRBV27
cdr3_aa: CASSQERTGREKLFF; d_call: TRBD1; v_call: TRBV4-3
cdr3_aa: CASTDQPQHF; d_call: NA; v_call: TRBV21-1
cdr3_aa: CASSQESDYEQYF; d_call: NA; v_call: TRBV4-2
cdr3_aa: CASKTDRLIAYEQYF; d_call: NA; v_call: TRBV2
cdr3_aa: CASSAEGSPLHF; d_call: NA; v_call: TRBV5-4
cdr3_aa: CASSEVIAGGPIGELFF; d_call: TRBD2; v_call: TRBV5-1
cdr3_aa: CASTLVVGTGTNEKLFF; d_call: TRBD1; v_call: TRBV7-4
cdr3_aa: CASSQQVFSVQPQHF; d_call: NA; v_call: TRBV23-1
cdr3_aa: CASSLVPQEEETQYF; d_call: NA; v_call: TRBV7-8